The clone carrying this T cell receptor beta chain came up a few times. Its antigen is currently unknown. The data derive from a study of T-cell memory formation after mild COVID-19. Whole-study findings and limits: Contracting CD8+ clones were enriched in EMRA, CD4+ mainly in CM and EM. Pre-infection memory held some responding clones, suggesting pre-existing cross-reactive T cells responded. Among clones contracting day 15 to 85, CD4/CD8 was balanced, whereas later expanders leaned CD4+.

The CDR3 totals 13 residues. V lost 7 bases, J lost 9 bases, and 11 bases stayed unmatched. Germline CDR1 SGDLS, CDR2 YYNGEE. TCRdb reprocessed the 5' RACE reads via MiXCR and lists one record per CDR3 protein. The data show some 340,000 distinct CDR3 sequences, 10% to 15% seen once. The chain links TRBV9 to TRBJ2-7, with 9 bases that match TRBD1. The sequence was obtained from a man between 18 and 35 years old who had mild COVID-19 (a few samples of this study predate the infection). Cell type and time point are not known. The sequencing sample was made of PBMCs or a T cell subset sorted from them (not recorded which). CDR3 nucleotide sequence: TGTGCCAGCGCGGAGGGGACAGGGTATAGGCAGTACTTC. Translated, it gives CASAEGTGYRQYF.